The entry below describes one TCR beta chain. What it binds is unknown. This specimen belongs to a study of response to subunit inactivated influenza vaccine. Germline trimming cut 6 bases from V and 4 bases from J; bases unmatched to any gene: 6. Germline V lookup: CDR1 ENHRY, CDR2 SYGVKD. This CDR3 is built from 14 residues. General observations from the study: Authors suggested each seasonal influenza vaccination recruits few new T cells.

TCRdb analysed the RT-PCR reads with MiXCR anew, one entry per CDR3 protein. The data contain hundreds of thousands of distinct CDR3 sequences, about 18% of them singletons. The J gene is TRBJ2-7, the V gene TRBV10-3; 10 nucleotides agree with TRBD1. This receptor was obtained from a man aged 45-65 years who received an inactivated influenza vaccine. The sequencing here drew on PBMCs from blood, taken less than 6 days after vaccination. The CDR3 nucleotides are TGTGCCATCAGCACCGGGACAGGGGTATACGAGCAGTACTTC. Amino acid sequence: CAISTGTGVYEQYF.